The 22 T cell receptor beta chains below come from one sample, sequenced in a study of T-cell memory formation after mild COVID-19. TCRdb used MiXCR to reprocess the 5' RACE reads, holding one entry per CDR3 protein. The sample consists of roughly 340,000 distinct CDR3 sequences, approximately 16% of them appearing once. Material: PBMCs or a T cell subset sorted from them (not recorded which). The receptors derive from a man younger than 30 who had mild COVID-19 (a few samples of this study predate the infection). Cell type and time point are not known.

About this clonotype: A junction end diverges from the germline sequence, so it may reflect a read error. The genes are TRBV20-1 and TRBJ2-2, with 15 nucleotides matching TRBD2. Germline V gene lookup returns CDR1 DFQATT and CDR2 SNEGSKA (reference sequence). The CDR3 totals 18 residues. CDR3 bases: TGCAGTGCGCTTCCCGGGACTAGCGGGGGGTCGAAGACCGGGGAGCTGTTTTTT. Translated: CSALPGTSGGSKTGELFF.

This sequence joins TRBV5-4 and TRBJ2-3; 7 bases are shared with TRBD2. This CDR3 is built from 16 residues. Germline CDR1 and CDR2: SGHNT and YYREEE (reference sequence). V shed 1 base and J 5 bases; nucleotides not matched to a gene: 10. The chain's CDR3 is CASSLNGGTPGDTQYF. The CDR3 DNA reads as TGTGCCAGCAGCTTGAACGGGGGGACTCCCGGAGATACGCAGTATTTT. The variable domain in full, with the rest retrieved from reference TRBV5-4 and TRBJ2-3, is ETGVTQSPTHLIKTRGQQVTLRCSSQSGHNTVSWYQQALGQGPQFIFQYYREEENGRGNFPPRFSGLQFPNYSSELNVNALELDDSALYLCASSLNGGTPGDTQYFGPGTRLTVL.

There are a few counts of this clonotype. This chain links TRBV5-1 with TRBJ2-1; 9 bases agree with TRBD1. Trimming took 4 bases from V and 3 from J; bases not matched to a gene: 8. The CDR3 contains 16 residues. Germline V gene sequence: CDR1 SGHRS, CDR2 YFSETQ. CDR3 loop: CASSVSGTGSYNEQFF. The CDR3 DNA is TGCGCCAGCAGCGTGTCCGGGACAGGGAGCTACAATGAGCAGTTCTTC.

The chain recombines TRBV5-1 with TRBJ2-2, with D tentatively TRBD2 (5 bases). Germline V gives CDR1 SGHRS, CDR2 YFSETQ. Trimming took off 4 bases at V and 1 base at J, with 11 bases between the two ends. This CDR3 contains 15 residues. CDR3: CASSPTGRNTGELFF. The CDR3 DNA reads as TGCGCCAGCAGCCCGACGGGGAGGAACACCGGGGAGCTGTTTTTT.

This clonotype was recorded a few times. This sequence joins TRBV7-9 and TRBJ2-1; 7 bases agree with TRBD1. Germline V gives CDR1 SEHNR, CDR2 FQNEAQ (reference sequence). CDR3 size: 19 residues. Trimming cost V 4 bases and J 1 base; bases outside gene matches: 16. Here the CDR3 DNA reads TGTGCCAGCAGCTGGCAGGTGGTCGAGGGACAGACATCCTACAATGAGCAGTTCTTC. Its translation: CASSWQVVEGQTSYNEQFF.

This clonotype turned up a few times. The chain employs TRBV12-3 or TRBV12-4 and TRBJ1-1; 7 bases are shared with TRBD1. This CDR3 is 14 amino acids long. V lost 5 bases and J lost 4; bases outside the gene matches: 7. CDR3 protein: CASSQQGLSTEAFF. CDR3 in DNA: TGTGCCAGCAGTCAACAGGGGCTGAGCACTGAAGCTTTCTTT.

This rearrangement joins TRBV7-6 to TRBJ1-1; 7 nucleotides match TRBD1. This CDR3 comprises 12 residues. V trimming: 4 bases; J trimming: 11 bases; junction bases outside the gene matches: 7. The V gene's germline CDR1 is SGHVS and CDR2 FNYEAQ. In DNA form, the CDR3 reads TGTGCCAGCAGCTGGACAACAGGGGAGGCTTTCTTT. Translation gives CASSWTTGEAFF.

The chain is built from TRBV19 and TRBJ1-5; D is unresolved. From germline, CDR1 is LNHDA and CDR2 SQIVND (reference sequence). Trimming took off 1 base at V and 9 bases at J, with 7 bases between the two ends. This CDR3 contains 12 residues. The CDR3 DNA sequence: TGTGCCAGTAGTATAGGGGCCACGCCCCAGCATTTT. Translating gives CASSIGATPQHF.

This clonotype was seen ten or more times. The chain carries TRBV2 and TRBJ2-1; 10 positions agree with TRBD2. Germline V gene lookup returns CDR1 SNHLY and CDR2 FYNNEI. With V trimmed by 6 bases and J by 5 bases, 13 bases remained unmatched. The CDR3 is 17 amino acids. CDR3 region: CASSQRVAGGKDNEQFF. The CDR3, as DNA: TGTGCCAGCAGCCAGCGAGTAGCGGGGGGTAAAGACAATGAGCAGTTCTTC.

V is TRBV4-2 and J is TRBJ1-1, with D hard to call. Germline V gene sequence: CDR1 LGHNA, CDR2 YNFKEQ. The V end was cut by 3 bases, the J end by 1 base, with 6 bases between. The length of the CDR3 is 13 residues. The CDR3 DNA reads as TGTGCCAGCAGCCAGCGGACGAACACTGAAGCTTTCTTT. It translates to CASSQRTNTEAFF.

This clonotype was observed a few times. This chain connects TRBV12-3 or TRBV12-4 to TRBJ2-5; D may correspond to TRBD1 or TRBD2 (5 bases each). The CDR3 loop spans 14 amino acids. The V gene lost 5 bases and the J gene lost 2 bases, with 12 bases spanning the gap. In DNA form, the CDR3 reads TGTGCCAGCAGTGGGGGAGCTGGTCAAGAGACCCAGTACTTC. Translating gives CASSGGAGQETQYF.

This chain uses TRBV12-3 or TRBV12-4 with TRBJ1-2; 9 nucleotides align to TRBD1. V lost 6 bases, J lost 4 bases, and 6 bases stayed unmatched. The CDR3 is 14 residues long. CDR3 in DNA: TGTGCCAGCAGATGGACAGGGGCGTCCTATGGCTACACCTTC. Translating it yields CASRWTGASYGYTF.

A few counts support this clonotype. The chain is built from TRBV2 and TRBJ2-6; TRBD1 matches at 10 bases. The CDR3 has 17 residues. CDR1 and CDR2 (germline): SNHLY, FYNNEI. V dropped 6 bases and J dropped 0; count of bases not matched to a gene: 5. The CDR3 here is CASRAGTGDSGANVLTF. CDR3 DNA: TGTGCCAGCAGGGCCGGGACAGGGGACTCTGGGGCCAACGTCCTGACTTTC.

This clonotype was observed a handful of times. The chain combines TRBV20-1 with TRBJ2-7; D gene unclear. V lost 3 bases and J lost 2, with 2 bases in between. The CDR3 length is 10 residues. Germline V lookup: CDR1 DFQATT, CDR2 SNEGSKA (reference sequence). The CDR3 DNA sequence: TGCAGTGCTAGCCCCTACGAGCAGTACGTC. It codes for CSASPYEQYV.

The rearrangement links TRBV12-3 or TRBV12-4 to TRBJ2-6; tentatively, D is TRBD2 (5 bases). Trimming left V 4 bases short and J 2 bases short, with 9 bases between. The CDR3 runs 15 residues. CDR3: CASSYHGAGANVLTF. The CDR3 nucleotides are TGTGCCAGCAGTTACCACGGGGCTGGGGCCAACGTCCTGACTTTC.

This chain joins TRBV7-2 and TRBJ2-7; D not resolved. Germline loops: CDR1 SGHTA, CDR2 FQGNSA. V was clipped by 4 bases and J by 6 bases, with 13 bases between them. The length of the CDR3 is 13 residues. The CDR3 loop reads CASSSDPHSEQYV. The CDR3 bases are TGTGCCAGCAGCTCGGACCCACATAGCGAGCAGTACGTC.

V is TRBV9 and J is TRBJ1-2, with a tentative D call TRBD1 (6 bases). In germline, CDR1 is SGDLS, CDR2 YYNGEE. The V and J ends lost 4 bases and 5 bases respectively, with 18 bases between them. This CDR3 is 15 amino acids long. The CDR3 here is CASSPSPQDRYGYTF. DNA of the CDR3: TGTGCCAGCAGCCCCAGCCCGCAGGACAGATATGGCTACACCTTC.

The rearrangement uses TRBV29-1 and TRBJ2-2, with no clear D. The CDR3 length is 12 residues. Deletions cut 6 bases from V and 7 bases from J, with 12 bases between. The germline V gene has CDR1 SQVTM and CDR2 ANQGSEA. CDR3: CSVVKGHGELFF. The CDR3 DNA follows: TGCAGCGTCGTTAAAGGTCACGGGGAGCTGTTTTTT.

For this clonotype: Without the conserved terminal phenylalanine or tryptophan, this CDR3 likely stems from a read error. The limits of the CDR3 on the DNA are not certain, so only TCRdb's listed CDR3 is given. The rearrangement uses TRBV7-2 and TRBJ2-1; the DNA was not compared with TRBD1, the D call given in the table. Inclusive of both ends, the CDR3 amounts to 12 amino acids. Per germline, CDR1 SGHTA and CDR2 FQGNSA. CDR3 loop: CASSLLGRGFNA.

This clonotype was seen more than once but under ten times. The V gene is TRBV20-1, the J gene TRBJ2-4; TRBD2 might be the D (7 bases). Per germline, CDR1 DFQATT and CDR2 SNEGSKA (reference sequence). This CDR3 is built from 17 residues. V was trimmed by 2 bases and J by 0 bases, leaving 17 bases between them. CDR3 sequence reads: CSARPIGGRVAKNIQYF. The CDR3 DNA sequence: TGCAGTGCTAGACCGATCGGGGGGCGGGTAGCCAAAAACATTCAGTACTTC.

CDR3 region: CASSLDPAVDSNTGELFF. The CDR3 coding sequence is TGCGCCAGCAGCTTGGATCCAGCGGTGGACTCCAACACCGGGGAGCTGTTTTTT. V is TRBV5-1 and J is TRBJ2-2; TRBD2 might be the D (5 bases). The CDR3 is made up of 18 amino acids. Germline V CDR1 and CDR2: SGHRS, YFSETQ. Deletions cut 0 bases from V and 2 bases from J, with 17 bases between.

The rearrangement uses TRBV20-1 and TRBJ1-1, with TRBD1 matching 7 bases. Germline V gene data show CDR1 as DFQATT and CDR2 as SNEGSKA (reference sequence). CDR3 size: 13 residues. The trim removed 7 bases at V and 3 bases at J, leaving 8 bases unmatched. The CDR3 here is CSVRGDLDTEAFF. The CDR3 DNA is TGCAGTGTCAGGGGGGATTTGGACACTGAAGCTTTCTTT.